This T cell receptor beta chain is from a study of blood T cell repertoires in COVID-19. Study background: Some COVID-19 samples were acute and others convalescent; all came from the United States, Italy and Spain. PBMCs, B-cell-depleted T cells, or T cells provided the cDNA or gDNA that made up the material.

Data came from immunoSEQ multiplex PCR; TCRdb stores just in-frame clones and leaves some out. In the table there are 200,000 to 250,000 clones, around 87% of which are singletons. CDR3 length: 13 amino acids. V shed 2 bases and J shed 3 bases, with 7 bases lying between them. Germline V gives CDR1 MNHEY, CDR2 SVGEGT. The chain joins TRBV6-2 or TRBV6-3 to TRBJ1-2; D is unclear. Input material: PBMCs or T cells enriched from blood (not recorded which). The source is a man aged 25-45 years in a cohort exposed to, infected with or recovered from COVID-19 (not recorded which). The CDR3, as DNA: TGTGCCAGCAGTTACGAGGGAGACTATGGCTACACCTTC. Translating it yields CASSYEGDYGYTF.